This TCR beta chain is drawn from a study of CD8 T cells in Susac syndrome. Reverse transcription of 0.5 to 1 ug RNA was performed with random hexamers. Each CDR3 protein gets one entry after TCRdb re-called the immunoSEQ multiplex PCR reads with MiXCR. This sample has some 170,000 distinct CDR3 sequences, with roughly 93% found just once. The sequencing sample was made of CD4+ T cells from PBMCs. The clonotype comes from a human donor in good health.

The CDR3 DNA reads TGCGCCAGCAGCTTTACTAGGGACGGCACAGATACGCAGTATTTT. It encodes CASSFTRDGTDTQYF. The V call is TRBV5-1, the J call TRBJ2-3; D possibly uses TRBD1 or TRBD2 (5 bases each). Trimming took off 2 bases at V and 1 base at J, with 11 bases between the two ends. Germline V CDR1 and CDR2: SGHRS, YFSETQ. CDR3 length equals 15 residues. The complete variable domain, with remaining parts taken from reference TRBV5-1 and TRBJ2-3, reads KAGVTQTPRYLIKTRGQQVTLSCSPISGHRSVSWYQQTPGQGLQFLFEYFSETQRNKGNFPGRFSGRQFSNSRSEMNVSTLELGDSALYLCASSFTRDGTDTQYFGPGTRLTVL.